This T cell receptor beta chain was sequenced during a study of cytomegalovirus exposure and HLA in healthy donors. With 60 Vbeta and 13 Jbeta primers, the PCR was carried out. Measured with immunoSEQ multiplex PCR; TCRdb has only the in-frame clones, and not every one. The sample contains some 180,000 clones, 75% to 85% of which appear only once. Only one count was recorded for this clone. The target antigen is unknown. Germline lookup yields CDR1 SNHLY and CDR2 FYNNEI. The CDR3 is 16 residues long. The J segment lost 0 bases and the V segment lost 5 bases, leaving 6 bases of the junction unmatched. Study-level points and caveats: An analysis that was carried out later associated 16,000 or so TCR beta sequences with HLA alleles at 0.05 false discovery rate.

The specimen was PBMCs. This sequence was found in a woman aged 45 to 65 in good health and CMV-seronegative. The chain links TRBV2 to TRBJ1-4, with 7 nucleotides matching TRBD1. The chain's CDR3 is CASSSGTAATNEKLFF. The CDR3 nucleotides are TGTGCCAGCAGTTCCGGGACAGCTGCAACTAATGAAAAACTGTTTTTT.